This TCR beta chain was observed in a study of blood T cell repertoires in COVID-19. The wider study: Whether acute or convalescent, the COVID-19 samples came from the United States, Italy and Spain. The cDNA or gDNA used as material had been derived from T cells, B-cell-depleted T cells, or PBMCs.

Recruited during active infection, patients (from Seattle) were subsequently followed longitudinally. Generated by immunoSEQ multiplex PCR, the TCRdb table keeps only in-frame clones and is missing some. This repertoire shows about 200,000 clones, 86% found once; its top ten account for about 10%. This clone showed up just once. Trimming removed 6 bases from V and 9 bases from J, with 12 bases in between. Germline V gene lookup returns CDR1 MNHEY and CDR2 SVGEGT. CDR3 size: 12 residues. The receptor comes from a woman aged 45-65 years with COVID-19, enrolled during active disease. The sequencing input was peripheral blood. V gene TRBV6-2 or TRBV6-3 combines with J gene TRBJ1-5; D not certain. CDR3 nucleotide sequence: TGTGCCAGCAGCCTTCCTTTGAGGCCCCAGCATTTT. Translation: CASSLPLRPQHF.